The present T cell receptor (beta chain) was sequenced within a study of T cell repertoires in cytomegalovirus infection. Study-wide background: CMV infection and matching HLA type were both indicated by public TCR beta signatures. Overall study results and limits: Carriers of CMV plus the relevant HLA were identified by cumulative public TCR beta family frequency. HLA-C-restricted CMV clonotypes gave the most frequent clonotype in two of eight donors.

V dropped 5 bases and J dropped 1; count of bases not matched to a gene: 4. CDR1 SQVTM and CDR2 ANQGSEA come from the germline V gene. The CDR3 is made up of 13 amino acids. TCRdb re-analysed the reads in MiXCR, keeping a single row per CDR3 protein. The table records about 740,000 distinct CDR3 sequences, 35% of them present only once. This clonotype was seen only a few times. Its antigen is not identified. The rearrangement uses TRBV29-1 and TRBJ1-1, with TRBD1 matching over 7 bases. The receptor was derived from a human donor in good health (CMV status not recorded). Some clones in this sample may be carry-over from other donors' samples. The sample taken for sequencing was PBMCs. CDR3 nucleotides: TGCAGCGTTAAACAGGGGAAGAACACTGAAGCTTTCTTT. Translated: CSVKQGKNTEAFF.